A single sample gave rise to the 30 T cell receptor beta chains below, sequenced in a study of CD8 T cells in Susac syndrome. When the RNA was reverse transcribed, random hexamers were used with an input of about 0.5 to 1 ug. One entry per CDR3 protein results from TCRdb running MiXCR on the immunoSEQ multiplex PCR reads. The sample lists some 200,000 distinct CDR3 sequences; under 97% were seen once. The sample taken for sequencing was CD4+ T cells from PBMCs. The receptors originated from a human donor with Susac syndrome.

The rearrangement joins TRBV4-2 to TRBJ2-5; D uncertain. The germline CDR1 and CDR2 sequences are LGHNA and YNFKEQ. Between the trimmed V and J ends, which lost 1 base and 9 bases, there was a span of 12 bases. The length of the CDR3 is 13 residues. The CDR3 DNA reads TGTGCCAGCAGCCAAGTTCCCCAAGGAGCCCAGTACTTC. This encodes CASSQVPQGAQYF.

This chain uses TRBV6-2 or TRBV6-3 with TRBJ2-7; D gene unclear. The CDR3 covers 12 residues. Germline-derived CDR1 and CDR2 are MNHEY and SVGEGT. V lost 2 bases and J 3 bases, leaving 5 bases between the germline ends. CDR3 loop: CASSYLDYEQYF. In DNA form, the CDR3 reads TGTGCCAGCAGTTACCTCGACTACGAGCAGTACTTC.

The V gene is TRBV20-1, the J gene TRBJ2-3, with 7 bases fitting TRBD1. The junction had 15 bases not matched to a gene; V was cut back by 3 bases and J by 6 bases. Germline V gene lookup returns CDR1 DFQATT and CDR2 SNEGSKA (reference sequence). The CDR3 contains 16 residues. The CDR3 protein is CSARAPLTGAKDTQYF. CDR3 nucleotides: TGCAGTGCTAGGGCCCCTTTAACAGGGGCCAAGGATACGCAGTATTTT.

The J gene is TRBJ1-5, the V gene TRBV3-1, with D possibly matching TRBD1 (6 bases). The CDR3 contains 15 residues. Germline V CDR1 and CDR2: LGHDT, YNNKEL (reference sequence). V was trimmed by 4 bases and J by 0 bases, leaving 10 bases between them. The chain's CDR3 is CASSRDTNSNQPQHF. For the CDR3, the DNA is TGTGCCAGCAGCCGGGACACCAATAGCAATCAGCCCCAGCATTTT.

The chain recombines TRBV7-9 with TRBJ2-1, with 7 bases that match TRBD2. CDR3 length equals 13 residues. Losses at the gene ends were 5 bases for V and 5 bases for J; bases not matched to a gene: 3. Germline V gene sequence: CDR1 SEHNR, CDR2 FQNEAQ (reference sequence). This CDR3 is CASSPRGDNEQFF. CDR3 in DNA: TGTGCCAGCAGCCCACGGGGGGACAATGAGCAGTTCTTC.

This clonotype has just one count. V usage is TRBV5-1 and J usage is TRBJ2-3; the D is unclear. The germline V gene has CDR1 SGHRS and CDR2 YFSETQ. The V end was cut by 0 bases, the J end by 0 bases, with 11 bases between. This CDR3 comprises 16 residues. CDR3 sequence (DNA): TGCGCCAGCAGCTTGGGGCAGGCCCAAAGCACAGATACGCAGTATTTT. It specifies CASSLGQAQSTDTQYF.

This rearrangement joins TRBV6-1 to TRBJ1-6, with TRBD1 as a possible D gene (5 bases). This CDR3 has 15 residues. V gave up 8 bases and J gave up 7 bases, with 18 bases separating them. CDR1 and CDR2 (germline): MNHNS, SASEGT. The CDR3 region is CASRPPGRANSPLHF. The DNA for the CDR3 is TGTGCCAGCCGACCCCCCGGCAGGGCAAATTCACCCCTCCACTTT.

The chain recombines TRBV18 with TRBJ2-7, with 10 positions matching TRBD1. The CDR3 runs 15 residues. CDR1 and CDR2 (germline): KGHSH, LQKENI. Germline trimming cut 3 bases from V and 2 bases from J; bases unmatched to any gene: 4. The CDR3 DNA reads as TGTGCCAGCTCACCCGGGACAGGGGCCCCCTACGAGCAGTACTTC. Translated, it gives CASSPGTGAPYEQYF.

CDR3 residues: CASSPGTDAEAFF. CDR3 DNA: TGCGCCAGCAGCCCGGGAACCGATGCTGAAGCTTTCTTT. The genes are TRBV5-1 and TRBJ1-1; D is ambiguous. Trimming left V 4 bases short and J 6 bases short, with 13 bases between. This CDR3 has 13 residues. Germline V gene sequence: CDR1 SGHRS, CDR2 YFSETQ. Using reference TRBV5-1 and TRBJ1-1 for the parts outside the CDR3, the full variable domain is KAGVTQTPRYLIKTRGQQVTLSCSPISGHRSVSWYQQTPGQGLQFLFEYFSETQRNKGNFPGRFSGRQFSNSRSEMNVSTLELGDSALYLCASSPGTDAEAFFGQGTRLTVV.

The chain employs TRBV5-4 and TRBJ1-3; 10 bases fit TRBD1. J gave up 5 bases and V 0 bases, and 8 bases lay outside the gene matches. The length of the CDR3 is 17 residues. From germline, CDR1 is SGHNT and CDR2 YYREEE (reference sequence). Here the CDR3 reads CASSLDPGQGPRNTIYF. As DNA, the CDR3 is TGTGCCAGCAGCTTGGATCCGGGACAGGGGCCTAGAAACACCATATATTTT.

The CDR3 reads CASSRSGGANTGELFF. In DNA, the CDR3 is TGTGCCAGCAGCCGTAGCGGGGGAGCGAACACCGGGGAGCTGTTTTTT. The genes are TRBV5-4 and TRBJ2-2, with 9 nucleotides matching TRBD2. The germline V gene encodes CDR1 SGHNT and CDR2 YYREEE (reference sequence). This CDR3 has 16 residues. V lost 4 bases, J lost 0 bases, and 4 bases stayed unmatched.

The chain joins TRBV4-1 to TRBJ1-1; D is uncertain. V lost 0 bases, J lost 0 bases, and 8 bases lay in between. Germline V CDR1 and CDR2: MGHRA, YSYEKL. The CDR3 has 15 amino acids. CDR3 amino acids: CASSQDGPMNTEAFF. DNA for the CDR3: TGCGCCAGCAGCCAAGACGGACCGATGAACACTGAAGCTTTCTTT.

This clonotype was seen only once. The chain uses TRBV20-1 and TRBJ2-3; D is perhaps TRBD2 (6 bases). This CDR3 has 14 amino acids. Germline values: CDR1 DFQATT, CDR2 SNEGSKA (reference sequence). The V and J ends lost 6 bases and 5 bases respectively, with 18 bases between them. The CDR3 nucleotides are TGCAGTGCGCGGGACCTAGGCTGGGGAGATACGCAGTATTTT. Residues: CSARDLGWGDTQYF.

The chain carries TRBV7-8 and TRBJ2-2; 9 nucleotides match TRBD2. The junction had 9 bases not matched to a gene; V was cut back by 4 bases and J by 6 bases. The CDR3 has 16 residues. The germline V gene has CDR1 SGHVS and CDR2 FQNEAQ. The CDR3 nucleotides read TGTGCCAGCAGCTCAGGGGCTAGCGGGGTCCCCGGGGAGCTGTTTTTT. This translates into CASSSGASGVPGELFF.

V usage is TRBV20-1 and J usage is TRBJ2-3, with D possibly matching TRBD1 (6 bases). CDR1 and CDR2 from the germline V gene are DFQATT and SNEGSKA (reference sequence). CDR3 length: 13 residues. V was cut by 5 bases and J by 4 bases, with 13 bases left in between. CDR3 sequence reads: CSAYGGRADTQYF. The CDR3 DNA sequence: TGCAGTGCTTATGGGGGCCGGGCAGATACGCAGTATTTT.

The rearrangement joins TRBV27 to TRBJ2-5; 8 positions match TRBD1. V shed 2 bases, J shed 1 base, and the junction held 3 bases outside the gene matches. This CDR3 is 15 amino acids long. Germline V gene data show CDR1 as MNHEY and CDR2 as SMNVEV (reference sequence). The CDR3 here is CASSLAGQAQETQYF. The DNA for the CDR3 is TGTGCCAGCAGTTTAGCGGGACAGGCCCAAGAGACCCAGTACTTC.

The chain couples TRBV25-1 to TRBJ1-1; D gene uncertain. V shed 0 bases and J shed 3 bases, with 5 bases lying between them. In germline, CDR1 is MGHDK, CDR2 SYGVNS. This CDR3 comprises 13 residues. In nucleotides, the CDR3 is TGTGCCAGCAGTGAATATGGGGACACTGAAGCTTTCTTT. Translating it yields CASSEYGDTEAFF.

The V call is TRBV20-1, the J call TRBJ1-2; the D gene is possibly TRBD1 (6 bases). Deletions cut 6 bases from V and 9 bases from J, with 23 bases between. The germline V gene has CDR1 DFQATT and CDR2 SNEGSKA (reference sequence). The CDR3 extends over 14 amino acids. CDR3 nucleotide sequence: TGCAGTGCGATAAGCGACGGGGGCAGGGCCAGCTACACCTTC. Translating gives CSAISDGGRASYTF.

The V gene is TRBV6-6, the J gene TRBJ2-1; the D is unclear. From germline, CDR1 is MNHNY and CDR2 SVGAGI (reference sequence). This CDR3 region has 11 residues. Trimming took 5 bases from V and 7 from J, leaving 6 bases between them. As DNA, the CDR3 is TGTGCCAGCAGTCCGAAAAATGAGCAGTTCTTC. Protein: CASSPKNEQFF.

The rearrangement joins TRBV9 to TRBJ2-3; D might be TRBD2 (5 bases). CDR1 and CDR2 (germline): SGDLS, YYNGEE. The V end was cut by 0 bases, the J end by 5 bases, with 13 bases between. The CDR3 extends over 15 amino acids. CDR3 DNA sequence: TGTGCCAGCAGCGTAGCGGCTAGCATGTTAGATACGCAGTATTTT. Translated: CASSVAASMLDTQYF.

The chain carries TRBV20-1 and TRBJ2-2, with 8 positions matching TRBD2. This CDR3 has 15 residues. The germline V gene has CDR1 DFQATT and CDR2 SNEGSKA (reference sequence). V lost 4 bases and J lost 4; bases outside the gene matches: 8. In nucleotides, the CDR3 is TGCAGTGCTATTCTAGCGGGCCCAACCACCGGGGAGCTGTTTTTT. It translates to CSAILAGPTTGELFF.

This CDR3 reads CASSTEARGPQHF. In DNA form, the CDR3 reads TGTGCCAGTAGTACCGAGGCTCGTGGGCCCCAGCATTTT. The chain joins TRBV19 to TRBJ1-5; no clear D gene. From germline, CDR1 is LNHDA and CDR2 SQIVND (reference sequence). The V gene lost 4 bases and the J gene lost 9 bases, with 13 bases spanning the gap. The CDR3 contains 13 residues.

The genes are TRBV13 and TRBJ1-5; D is unresolved. This CDR3 has 15 amino acids. Germline V gene data show CDR1 as PRHDT and CDR2 as FYEKMQ (reference sequence). Trimming removed 3 bases from V and 10 bases from J, with 19 bases in between. CDR3 region: CASSFNSGTISPQHF. The CDR3 region has the DNA TGTGCCAGCAGCTTCAACAGCGGAACAATCAGCCCCCAGCATTTT.

The chain recombines TRBV11-3 with TRBJ2-3, with 7 nucleotides matching TRBD2. The CDR3 is 15 residues long. Germline CDR1 and CDR2: SGHNT and YENEEA. Unmatched junction bases numbered 5, after V lost 5 bases and J lost 0 bases. DNA of the CDR3: TGTGCCAGCAGCACCAGCGGGATTAGCACAGATACGCAGTATTTT. It translates to CASSTSGISTDTQYF. Using reference TRBV11-3 and TRBJ2-3 for the parts outside the CDR3, the full variable domain is EAGVVQSPRYKIIEKKQPVAFWCNPISGHNTLYWYLQNLGQGPELLIRYENEEAVDDSQLPKDRFSAERLKGVDSTLKIQPAELGDSAVYLCASSTSGISTDTQYFGPGTRLTVL.

This chain joins TRBV12-3 or TRBV12-4 and TRBJ1-1; D gene ambiguous. Deletions cut 3 bases from V and 2 bases from J, with 7 bases between. The CDR3 is made up of 13 amino acids. The CDR3 sequence is CASSLADNTEAFF. In DNA, the CDR3 is TGTGCCAGCAGTTTGGCGGACAACACTGAAGCTTTCTTT.

A single count supports this clonotype. This chain connects TRBV7-2 to TRBJ1-3, with 7 bases fitting TRBD1. Looked up from germline, CDR1 is SGHTA and CDR2 is FQGNSA. The CDR3 is 17 amino acids. After removal of 5 bases from V and 3 bases from J, the junction contained 13 bases not matched to a gene. The CDR3 coding sequence is TGTGCCAGCAGCGCAGATCCCGCCAGGGGGAGTGGAAACACCATATATTTT. Protein product: CASSADPARGSGNTIYF.

The chain employs TRBV27 and TRBJ1-4; maybe TRBD1 (5 bases). The CDR3 extends over 14 amino acids. From germline, CDR1 is MNHEY and CDR2 SMNVEV (reference sequence). Trimming left V 4 bases short and J 8 bases short, with 14 bases between. CDR3 sequence (DNA): TGTGCCAGCAGTTCTCCGGGGGAGAGGGAAAAACTGTTTTTT. Its translation: CASSSPGEREKLFF. Drawing the rest from reference TRBV27 and TRBJ1-4, the complete variable domain is EAQVTQNPRYLITVTGKKLTVTCSQNMNHEYMSWYRQDPGLGLRQIYYSMNVEVTDKGDVPEGYKVSRKEKRNFPLILESPSPNQTSLYFCASSSPGEREKLFFGSGTQLSVL.

The chain carries TRBV12-3 or TRBV12-4 and TRBJ2-7, with D hard to call. CDR3 size: 12 residues. Trimming stripped 9 bases from V and 2 bases from J, with 11 bases between. For the CDR3, the DNA is TGTGCCAGTGGGAACCCCGCCTACGAGCAGTACTTC. Translating gives CASGNPAYEQYF.

The chain couples TRBV12-3 or TRBV12-4 to TRBJ1-2, with TRBD1 as a possible D gene (5 bases). CDR3 size: 14 residues. Trimming took off 3 bases at V and 3 bases at J, with 11 bases between the two ends. In DNA, the CDR3 is TGTGCCAGCAGTTTGGCCGGGACTTACTATGGCTACACCTTC. It codes for CASSLAGTYYGYTF.

The genes are TRBV12-3 or TRBV12-4 and TRBJ1-4; no clear D. The V end was cut by 7 bases, the J end by 8 bases, with 14 bases between. The CDR3 runs 13 residues. CDR3: CASIWEGGEKLFF. Here the CDR3 DNA reads TGTGCCAGCATATGGGAGGGTGGCGAAAAACTGTTTTTT.